Listed below are T cell receptor beta chains from one sample, sequenced in a study of low-dose radiotherapy and immunotherapy resistance in tumors. TCRdb ran MiXCR on the reads and lists one entry per CDR3 protein. Among 35,000 to 50,000 distinct CDR3 sequences listed, 31% were seen once. The sample in question was PBMCs, obtained before treatment. The receptors come from a male donor with gallbladder cancer. Both conserved end residues are part of each CDR3. Each record gives: J gene, clone size, V gene, D gene, CDR3 protein, CDR3 DNA. D genes are given only for firm matches. Where a row states a size, it is once, few, many or the class of an expanded clone; other rows omit it.

J gene: TRBJ1-1
clone size: many
V gene: TRBV30
D gene: NA
CDR3 protein: CAWSSFGGSNTEAFF
CDR3 DNA: TGTGCCTGGAGTTCGTTCGGGGGCTCGAACACTGAAGCTTTCTTT

J gene: TRBJ2-1
clone size: many
V gene: TRBV27
D gene: NA
CDR3 protein: CASSAGVSSYNEQFF
CDR3 DNA: TGTGCCAGCAGCGCCGGGGTGAGCTCCTACAATGAGCAGTTCTTC

J gene: TRBJ2-5
clone size: NA
V gene: TRBV21-1
D gene: NA
CDR3 protein: CASSNGQGRFETQYF
CDR3 DNA: TGTGCCAGCAGCAACGGACAGGGGAGGTTCGAGACCCAGTACTTC

J gene: TRBJ2-3
clone size: NA
V gene: TRBV21-1
D gene: NA
CDR3 protein: CASSNPRRRDTQYF
CDR3 DNA: TGTGCCAGCAGCAATCCCCGAAGGCGGGATACGCAGTATTTT

J gene: TRBJ2-2
clone size: NA
V gene: TRBV9
D gene: NA
CDR3 protein: CASSAGQTNTGELFFFF
CDR3 DNA: NA

J gene: TRBJ2-7
clone size: many
V gene: TRBV4-2
D gene: TRBD2
CDR3 protein: CASSLAGDREYEQYF
CDR3 DNA: TGTGCCAGCAGCCTAGCGGGAGACAGGGAGTACGAGCAGTACTTC

J gene: TRBJ2-2
clone size: once
V gene: TRBV20-1
D gene: NA
CDR3 protein: CSALHPRTPLETGELFF
CDR3 DNA: TGCAGTGCTCTCCACCCCCGGACTCCCCTTGAGACCGGGGAGCTGTTTTTT

J gene: TRBJ1-2
clone size: medium-sized
V gene: TRBV5-1
D gene: NA
CDR3 protein: CASSLNAGEKDGYTF
CDR3 DNA: TGCGCCAGCAGCTTGAACGCCGGGGAAAAAGATGGCTACACCTTC

J gene: TRBJ1-2
clone size: NA
V gene: TRBV7-2
D gene: NA
CDR3 protein: CASSSFQFNYGYTF
CDR3 DNA: TGTGCCAGCAGCTCGTTCCAGTTTAACTATGGCTACACCTTC

J gene: TRBJ1-2
clone size: many
V gene: TRBV20-1
D gene: NA
CDR3 protein: CSARDFGLRGYTF
CDR3 DNA: TGCAGTGCTAGAGATTTCGGCTTAAGGGGCTACACCTTC

J gene: TRBJ2-5
clone size: many
V gene: TRBV7-2
D gene: NA
CDR3 protein: CASSNRRTVGETQYF
CDR3 DNA: TGTGCCAGCAGCAACCGGCGGACAGTCGGGGAGACCCAGTACTTC

J gene: TRBJ2-1
clone size: NA
V gene: TRBV4-1
D gene: NA
CDR3 protein: CASSQPVVRRNEQFF
CDR3 DNA: TGCGCCAGCAGCCAACCGGTAGTCCGGCGCAATGAGCAGTTCTTC

J gene: TRBJ2-7
clone size: many
V gene: TRBV5-4
D gene: TRBD1
CDR3 protein: CASSSGQVYEQYF
CDR3 DNA: TGTGCCAGCAGCTCTGGACAGGTCTACGAGCAGTACTTC

J gene: TRBJ2-1
clone size: many
V gene: TRBV19
D gene: TRBD2
CDR3 protein: CASSITGTSGIYKQFF
CDR3 DNA: TGTGCCAGTAGTATAACCGGGACTAGCGGGATTTATAAGCAGTTCTTC

J gene: TRBJ2-3
clone size: many
V gene: TRBV20-1
D gene: NA
CDR3 protein: CSARSRAELSTDTQYF
CDR3 DNA: TGCAGTGCCCGATCGCGGGCAGAACTAAGCACAGATACGCAGTATTTT

J gene: TRBJ2-3
clone size: many
V gene: TRBV20-1
D gene: TRBD2
CDR3 protein: CSAGTSGGDPDTQYF
CDR3 DNA: TGCAGTGCAGGGACTAGCGGGGGGGACCCAGATACGCAGTATTTT

J gene: TRBJ2-5
clone size: many
V gene: TRBV7-2
D gene: TRBD2
CDR3 protein: CASSLVAGGGRETQYF
CDR3 DNA: TGTGCCAGCAGCTTAGTTGCGGGAGGGGGGCGGGAGACCCAGTACTTC

J gene: TRBJ2-1
clone size: many
V gene: TRBV3-1
D gene: TRBD2
CDR3 protein: CASSQDLAGGYNEQFF
CDR3 DNA: TGTGCCAGCAGCCAAGATCTGGCGGGAGGCTACAATGAGCAGTTCTTC

J gene: TRBJ2-2
clone size: many
V gene: TRBV14
D gene: NA
CDR3 protein: CASSQKRTLTTGELFF
CDR3 DNA: TGTGCCAGCAGCCAGAAGAGGACACTCACAACCGGGGAGCTGTTTTTT

J gene: TRBJ2-7
clone size: few
V gene: TRBV4-2
D gene: NA
CDR3 protein: CASSQSFKAYEQYF
CDR3 DNA: TGTGCCAGCAGCCAAAGTTTCAAGGCGTACGAGCAGTACTTC

J gene: TRBJ2-1
clone size: few
V gene: TRBV5-1
D gene: TRBD2
CDR3 protein: CASSSVWGGSSSNEQFF
CDR3 DNA: TGCGCCAGCAGCTCCGTTTGGGGGGGGTCTAGTAGCAATGAGCAGTTCTTC

J gene: TRBJ2-1
clone size: many
V gene: TRBV19
D gene: TRBD2
CDR3 protein: CASIDSGRANNEQFF
CDR3 DNA: TGTGCCAGTATCGATAGCGGGAGAGCTAACAATGAGCAGTTCTTC

J gene: TRBJ2-4
clone size: NA
V gene: TRBV3-1
D gene: NA
CDR3 protein: CASSQLGNIQYF
CDR3 DNA: TGTGCCAGCAGCCAACTCGGGAACATTCAGTACTTC

J gene: TRBJ1-1
clone size: few
V gene: TRBV3-1
D gene: NA
CDR3 protein: CASSQPFRLAEPYTEAFF
CDR3 DNA: TGTGCCAGCAGCCAGCCTTTTCGCTTAGCCGAGCCCTACACTGAAGCTTTCTTT

J gene: TRBJ2-1
clone size: many
V gene: TRBV5-1
D gene: TRBD1
CDR3 protein: CASSFRDSYNEQFF
CDR3 DNA: TGCGCCAGCAGCTTCCGGGACAGTTACAATGAGCAGTTCTTC

J gene: TRBJ1-5
clone size: NA
V gene: TRBV27
D gene: NA
CDR3 protein: CASSLVGHQPQHF
CDR3 DNA: TGTGCCAGCAGTTTAGTGGGCCATCAGCCCCAGCATTTT

J gene: TRBJ2-7
clone size: many
V gene: TRBV7-2
D gene: TRBD1
CDR3 protein: CASSAHRDRGYEQYF
CDR3 DNA: TGTGCCAGCAGCGCACACCGGGACAGGGGCTACGAGCAGTACTTC

J gene: TRBJ2-2
clone size: many
V gene: TRBV12-3/TRBV12-4
D gene: NA
CDR3 protein: CASSFIGELFF
CDR3 DNA: TGTGCCAGCAGTTTTATCGGGGAGCTGTTTTTT

J gene: TRBJ2-1
clone size: many
V gene: TRBV5-1
D gene: NA
CDR3 protein: CASSLGGSPRGEQFF
CDR3 DNA: TGCGCCAGCAGCCTCGGAGGTAGTCCAAGGGGCGAGCAGTTCTTC

J gene: TRBJ1-5
clone size: NA
V gene: TRBV28
D gene: TRBD1
CDR3 protein: CASSGTGWANQPQQHF
CDR3 DNA: TGTGCCAGCAGTGGGACAGGGTGGGCCAATCAGCCCCAGCAGCATTTT

J gene: TRBJ2-3
clone size: many
V gene: TRBV14
D gene: NA
CDR3 protein: CASSLGGPVTDTQYF
CDR3 DNA: TGTGCCAGCAGCCTCGGCGGACCCGTCACAGATACGCAGTATTTT

J gene: TRBJ1-1
clone size: few
V gene: TRBV20-1
D gene: NA
CDR3 protein: CSATPGQRPNTEAFF
CDR3 DNA: TGCAGTGCTACCCCCGGACAGCGACCGAACACTGAAGCTTTCTTT

J gene: TRBJ1-4
clone size: many
V gene: TRBV6-6
D gene: NA
CDR3 protein: CASSYSGGWGSNEKLFF
CDR3 DNA: TGTGCCAGCAGTTACTCGGGCGGCTGGGGTTCAAATGAAAAACTGTTTTTT

J gene: TRBJ2-3
clone size: NA
V gene: TRBV11-2
D gene: NA
CDR3 protein: CASSSTWGSDTDTQYF
CDR3 DNA: TGTGCCAGCAGCTCAACCTGGGGCAGCGACACAGATACGCAGTATTTT

J gene: TRBJ2-2
clone size: many
V gene: TRBV27
D gene: NA
CDR3 protein: CASSLIYTGELFF
CDR3 DNA: TGTGCCAGCAGTTTAATCTACACCGGGGAGCTGTTTTTT

J gene: TRBJ2-7
clone size: many
V gene: TRBV7-2
D gene: NA
CDR3 protein: CASSLGQPGGYEQYF
CDR3 DNA: TGTGCCAGCAGCTTAGGACAGCCTGGGGGCTACGAGCAGTACTTC

J gene: TRBJ2-2
clone size: many
V gene: TRBV15
D gene: NA
CDR3 protein: CATLRNGGTGELFF
CDR3 DNA: TGTGCCACCCTCCGCAACGGCGGAACCGGGGAGCTGTTTTTT

J gene: TRBJ1-5
clone size: many
V gene: TRBV11-2
D gene: NA
CDR3 protein: CATSPGISRRENQPQHF
CDR3 DNA: TGTGCCACCTCCCCGGGAATAAGCCGCCGGGAAAATCAGCCCCAGCATTTT

J gene: TRBJ2-2
clone size: NA
V gene: TRBV19
D gene: TRBD1
CDR3 protein: CASKGQGNTGELFF
CDR3 DNA: TGTGCCAGTAAGGGACAGGGGAACACCGGGGAGCTGTTTTTT

J gene: TRBJ2-1
clone size: many
V gene: TRBV9
D gene: TRBD2
CDR3 protein: CASSVVPFSGRSEQFF
CDR3 DNA: TGTGCCAGCAGCGTAGTCCCGTTTAGCGGGAGGAGTGAGCAGTTCTTC

J gene: TRBJ2-3
clone size: many
V gene: TRBV7-9
D gene: TRBD1
CDR3 protein: CASWTGRSGTDTQYF
CDR3 DNA: TGTGCCAGTTGGACAGGGAGATCGGGCACAGATACGCAGTATTTT

J gene: TRBJ2-1
clone size: NA
V gene: TRBV11-2
D gene: NA
CDR3 protein: CASSLVSGNYNEQFF
CDR3 DNA: TGTGCCAGCAGCTTAGTGTCGGGAAATTACAATGAGCAGTTCTTC

J gene: TRBJ2-2
clone size: many
V gene: TRBV28
D gene: NA
CDR3 protein: CASSSAPSNTGELFF
CDR3 DNA: TGTGCCAGCAGTTCGGCTCCTTCGAACACCGGGGAGCTGTTTTTT

J gene: TRBJ2-5
clone size: many
V gene: TRBV5-1
D gene: TRBD1
CDR3 protein: CASSPLMGQGETQYF
CDR3 DNA: TGCGCCAGCAGCCCACTGATGGGACAGGGGGAGACCCAGTACTTC

J gene: TRBJ1-5
clone size: many
V gene: TRBV5-1
D gene: TRBD1
CDR3 protein: CASSFGTENQPQHF
CDR3 DNA: TGCGCCAGCAGCTTCGGGACAGAGAATCAGCCCCAGCATTTT

J gene: TRBJ2-6
clone size: few
V gene: TRBV5-6
D gene: TRBD1
CDR3 protein: CASSPLQGAKGGANVLTF
CDR3 DNA: TGTGCCAGCAGCCCCTTACAGGGGGCGAAAGGGGGGGCCAACGTCCTGACTTTC

J gene: TRBJ1-1
clone size: NA
V gene: TRBV5-6
D gene: NA
CDR3 protein: CASSLAAGRTEAFF
CDR3 DNA: TGTGCCAGCAGCTTGGCCGCGGGGAGGACTGAAGCTTTCTTT

J gene: TRBJ1-5
clone size: medium-sized
V gene: TRBV6-6
D gene: NA
CDR3 protein: CASSWGGSSNQPQHF
CDR3 DNA: TGTGCCAGCAGCTGGGGGGGGAGTAGCAATCAGCCCCAGCATTTT

J gene: TRBJ1-5
clone size: NA
V gene: TRBV5-6
D gene: TRBD1
CDR3 protein: CASSPRQGNQPQHF
CDR3 DNA: TGTGCCAGCAGCCCCAGACAGGGAAATCAGCCCCAGCATTTT

J gene: TRBJ2-1
clone size: medium-sized
V gene: TRBV5-4
D gene: TRBD1
CDR3 protein: CASSLLGQGVNEQFF
CDR3 DNA: TGTGCCAGCAGCTTGTTAGGACAGGGCGTAAATGAGCAGTTCTTC

J gene: TRBJ1-1
clone size: many
V gene: TRBV29-1
D gene: NA
CDR3 protein: CSVEEKYGAFF
CDR3 DNA: TGCAGCGTTGAAGAAAAATATGGAGCTTTCTTT